These T cell receptor beta chains were read from a single sample in a study of tumor-infiltrating lymphocytes in localized non-small cell lung cancer. TCRdb's copy holds only in-frame clones and misses some; the assay was immunoSEQ multiplex PCR. The repertoire consists of 15,000 to 20,000 clones, with over 70% occurring once and the leading ten covering approximately 4.9%. The sequenced material came from lung tumor tissue. The receptors here all came from a human donor with non-small cell lung cancer. CDR3s include the opening cysteine and the closing phenylalanine or tryptophan. Fields, in order: V gene, J gene, D gene, clone size, CDR3 DNA, CDR3 protein. A D gene is named only where the DNA matches it firmly. Where a row states a size, it is once, few, many or the class of an expanded clone; other rows omit it.

TRBV10-1	TRBJ1-5	.	.	TGCGCCAGCAGTGAGTCTCTTTGGGGGCTTCACCAGCCCCAGCATTTT	CASSESLWGLHQPQHF
TRBV29-1	TRBJ2-3	.	.	TGCAGCGTTGCTGGTCAGAACACAGATACGCAGTATTTT	CSVAGQNTDTQYF
TRBV5-4	TRBJ2-3	TRBD2	.	TGTGCCAGCAGACTGCGGGGGGCTAGCACAGATACGCAGTATTTT	CASRLRGASTDTQYF
TRBV5-1	TRBJ1-4	.	.	TGCGCCAGCAGCCGAAACGTAGGGGCAACTAATGAAAAACTGTTTTTT	CASSRNVGATNEKLFF
TRBV25-1	TRBJ1-6	.	.	TGTGCCAGCAGTGAACGCAGGGGAAATTCACCCCTCCACTTT	CASSERRGNSPLHF
TRBV10-3	TRBJ2-7	.	.	TGTGCCTCGACCGGGACGTTAGCCTACGAGCAGTACTTC	CASTGTLAYEQYF
TRBV7-8	TRBJ2-6	.	.	TGTGCCAGCAGCTGCTCATGTTACCCACAAAGTCGGGCCAACGTCCTGACTTTC	CASSCSCYPQSRANVLTF
TRBV18	TRBJ1-1	.	.	TGTGCCAGCTCCCTCCTTGTAGGATGGGGCACTGAAGCTTTCTTT	CASSLLVGWGTEAFF
TRBV9	TRBJ2-7	TRBD1	.	TGTGCCAGCAGCGTAAAGGGACAGGGTCTCTACGAGCAGTACTTC	CASSVKGQGLYEQYF
TRBV5-1	TRBJ1-2	.	.	TGCGCCAGCAGGCTGGACAGTGTTTATGGCTACACCTTC	CASRLDSVYGYTF
TRBV7-3	TRBJ2-1	TRBD2	.	TGTGCCAGCAGCTCCATAGCGGGATTACTGAATGAGCAGTTCTTC	CASSSIAGLLNEQFF
TRBV19	TRBJ2-2	.	.	TGTGCCAGTAGTATCGGCGGGGAGCTGTTTTTT	CASSIGGELFF
TRBV28	TRBJ1-5	TRBD1	.	TGTGCCAGCAGATCGGACTGGGACAGGGGGCCCTATCAGCCCCAGCATTTT	CASRSDWDRGPYQPQHF
TRBV15	TRBJ1-5	.	.	TGTGCCACCAGCAGGGGGGGGTCGGAAGGCAATCAGCCCCAGCATTTT	CATSRGGSEGNQPQHF
TRBV30	TRBJ2-3	.	.	TGTGCCTGGCGGCCGGTCCCCACATATACGCAGTATTTT	CAWRPVPTYTQYF
TRBV10-2	TRBJ2-7	TRBD2	medium-sized	TGCGCCAGCACCGAGGACGCGGGAGCGGCATACGAGCAGTACTTC	CASTEDAGAAYEQYF
TRBV9	TRBJ1-1	TRBD1	.	TGTGCCAGCAGCTTAACAGGGGGCATGAACACTGAAGCTTTCTTT	CASSLTGGMNTEAFF
TRBV7-2	TRBJ2-3	.	.	TGTGCCAGCAGCCCAGCCCGCTCACCCTCGACAGATACGCAGTATTTT	CASSPARSPSTDTQYF
TRBV6-5	TRBJ1-1	TRBD1	.	TGTGCCAGCAGAAAACGCACAGGGGGTTTCACTGAAGCTTTCTTT	CASRKRTGGFTEAFF
TRBV4-1	TRBJ1-1	.	.	TGCGCCAGCAGTTGGAGAGGAAGGGGGGACACTGAAGCTTTCTTT	CASSWRGRGDTEAFF
TRBV28	TRBJ2-1	TRBD2	.	TGTGCCAGCAGGGGTTATAGCGGGACGCCATACAATGAGCAGTTCTTC	CASRGYSGTPYNEQFF
TRBV5-6	TRBJ2-4	TRBD1	.	TGTGCCAGCAGCTTGGAGGGGGCGGCAAACATTCAGTACTTC	CASSLEGAANIQYF
TRBV5-1	TRBJ1-6	TRBD1	once	TGCGCCAGCAGCCCGACCCGACACAGGGGGGTTTCACCCCTCCACTTT	CASSPTRHRGVSPLHF
TRBV2	TRBJ2-3	.	few	TGTGCCAGCAACAGGGAACCCTTCACAGATACGCAGTATTTT	CASNREPFTDTQYF
TRBV5-1	TRBJ1-6	TRBD1	.	TGCGCCAGCAGCTTGATACCGGGACAGGAGTCACCCCTCCACTTT	CASSLIPGQESPLHF
TRBV4-3	TRBJ2-1	TRBD1	.	TGCGCCAGCAGCCCTCGACAGGGCGCCTACAATGAGCAGTTCTTC	CASSPRQGAYNEQFF
TRBV9	TRBJ2-2	.	.	TGTGCCAGCAGTCAAAGGACCGGGGAGCTGTTTTTT	CASSQRTGELFF
TRBV11-3	TRBJ2-3	TRBD2	.	TGTGCCAGCAGCTCGGGGCGGGGGGGGCCGGATACGCAGTATTTT	CASSSGRGGPDTQYF
TRBV30	TRBJ1-6	.	.	TGTGCCTGGAATCAAGGGGAAGGTTCACCCCTCCACTTT	CAWNQGEGSPLHF
TRBV6-5	TRBJ1-1	TRBD1	.	TGTGCCAGCAGTGCGACAGGGTTGCGGGCTTTCTTT	CASSATGLRAFF
TRBV29-1	TRBJ2-7	.	.	TGCAGCGTTGAAGTAAGTTCCTACGAGCAGTACTTC	CSVEVSSYEQYF
TRBV27	TRBJ2-1	TRBD2	.	TGTGCCAGCAGAGGGGGTGGGACTAGCGGTTACAATGAGCAGTTCTTC	CASRGGGTSGYNEQFF
TRBV5-1	TRBJ1-4	TRBD1	.	TGCGCCAGCAGCATGATGCCGGGACAGGGGAATGAAAAACTGTTTTTT	CASSMMPGQGNEKLFF